Described below is a single T cell receptor (beta chain) sequence and its context. Its antigen is not identified. The data stem from a study of CXCR3-negative and CXCR3-positive naive CD8 T cells. The study's findings and limits: Fresh PBMCs served for most assays, and CXCR3 expression fell partially after cryopreservation.

cDNA libraries for TRB were generated by 5' RACE incorporating UMI labels. For each CDR3 protein, TCRdb gives one entry from its re-call of the 5' RACE reads, without DNA. The repertoire table contains about 62,000 distinct CDR3 sequences. The sample comprised naive CXCR3- CD8+ T cells from blood. Subset given: CD45RO-CCR7+CD27+CD95- naive CD8+ T cells lacking CXCR3 (TNR3-). The TCR was taken from a human donor in good health. Some clones in this sample may be carry-over from other donors' samples.

The CDR3 loop is CASNLGSSYEQYF. The gene calls are TRBV2 and TRBJ2-7. CDR1 SNHLY and CDR2 FYNNEI come from the germline V gene. This CDR3 comprises 13 residues.